This record concerns one T cell receptor beta chain sequence. Here immunoSEQ multiplex PCR was the method, and the copy in TCRdb shows in-frame clones only, minus some. Among nearly 1 million clones listed, over 60% were seen once. This sample is part of a study of shared clonotypes between healthy human individuals. About the study: For every donor, three CD4 naive, three CD4 memory, two CD8 naive and one CD8 memory plates were used.

The CDR3 runs 9 residues. The junction had 8 bases not matched to a gene; V was cut back by 11 bases and J by 14 bases. Germline V gives CDR1 ENHRY, CDR2 SYGVKD. The sequence derives from a man between 18 and 29 years old in good health. The chain has TRBV10-3 and TRBJ1-2; 7 positions match TRBD1. The sample consisted of memory CD4+ T cells sorted from blood. As to subset: CD45RA-negative fraction. CDR3 loop: CAPTGFCTF. The CDR3 DNA sequence: TGTGCCCCGACAGGGTTTTGTACCTTC.